This T cell receptor (beta chain) emerged from a study of technical replicates of blood from a few donors. This table comes from immunoSEQ multiplex PCR, and its TCRdb copy is limited to in-frame clones, with some not included. In the table there are around 70,000 clones, 90% to 95% of which are singletons. This CDR3 comprises 18 residues. CDR1 and CDR2 from the germline V gene are SEHNR and FQNEAQ (reference sequence). V lost 5 bases, J lost 6 bases, and 13 bases stayed unmatched. This clonotype originated in a human donor in good health. The specimen was T cells isolated from PBMCs. The genes are TRBV7-9 and TRBJ2-1; 13 bases map to TRBD2. The CDR3 sequence is CASSPGTSGTEAANEQFF. The CDR3 nucleotides read TGTGCCAGCAGCCCTGGGACTAGCGGGACCGAGGCGGCCAATGAGCAGTTCTTC.